The TCR beta chain described here comes from a study of blood T cells in healthy people across ages. The CDR3 covers 14 residues. After removal of 3 bases from V and 10 bases from J, the junction contained 11 bases not matched to a gene. The germline V gene encodes CDR1 SGDLS and CDR2 YYNGEE. Together with a sample-barcoded 5' primer, a J-beta primer mix was included in a second PCR lasting about 6 to 11 cycles. TCRdb re-derived calls from the 5' RACE reads in MiXCR, one entry per CDR3 protein. The repertoire includes over 450,000 distinct CDR3 sequences, under 30% of them detected once, and around 10% sits in the top ten. The data were also submitted as part of a second study, on T cells of mothers and their children.

The receptor's source is a boy aged 5-17 years in good health. Material: blood. The chain is built from TRBV9 and TRBJ1-1, with 8 bases fitting TRBD1. The DNA for the CDR3 is TGTGCCAGCAGCGAGGGACAGGACAACGGGAGAGCTTTCTTT. Its translation: CASSEGQDNGRAFF.